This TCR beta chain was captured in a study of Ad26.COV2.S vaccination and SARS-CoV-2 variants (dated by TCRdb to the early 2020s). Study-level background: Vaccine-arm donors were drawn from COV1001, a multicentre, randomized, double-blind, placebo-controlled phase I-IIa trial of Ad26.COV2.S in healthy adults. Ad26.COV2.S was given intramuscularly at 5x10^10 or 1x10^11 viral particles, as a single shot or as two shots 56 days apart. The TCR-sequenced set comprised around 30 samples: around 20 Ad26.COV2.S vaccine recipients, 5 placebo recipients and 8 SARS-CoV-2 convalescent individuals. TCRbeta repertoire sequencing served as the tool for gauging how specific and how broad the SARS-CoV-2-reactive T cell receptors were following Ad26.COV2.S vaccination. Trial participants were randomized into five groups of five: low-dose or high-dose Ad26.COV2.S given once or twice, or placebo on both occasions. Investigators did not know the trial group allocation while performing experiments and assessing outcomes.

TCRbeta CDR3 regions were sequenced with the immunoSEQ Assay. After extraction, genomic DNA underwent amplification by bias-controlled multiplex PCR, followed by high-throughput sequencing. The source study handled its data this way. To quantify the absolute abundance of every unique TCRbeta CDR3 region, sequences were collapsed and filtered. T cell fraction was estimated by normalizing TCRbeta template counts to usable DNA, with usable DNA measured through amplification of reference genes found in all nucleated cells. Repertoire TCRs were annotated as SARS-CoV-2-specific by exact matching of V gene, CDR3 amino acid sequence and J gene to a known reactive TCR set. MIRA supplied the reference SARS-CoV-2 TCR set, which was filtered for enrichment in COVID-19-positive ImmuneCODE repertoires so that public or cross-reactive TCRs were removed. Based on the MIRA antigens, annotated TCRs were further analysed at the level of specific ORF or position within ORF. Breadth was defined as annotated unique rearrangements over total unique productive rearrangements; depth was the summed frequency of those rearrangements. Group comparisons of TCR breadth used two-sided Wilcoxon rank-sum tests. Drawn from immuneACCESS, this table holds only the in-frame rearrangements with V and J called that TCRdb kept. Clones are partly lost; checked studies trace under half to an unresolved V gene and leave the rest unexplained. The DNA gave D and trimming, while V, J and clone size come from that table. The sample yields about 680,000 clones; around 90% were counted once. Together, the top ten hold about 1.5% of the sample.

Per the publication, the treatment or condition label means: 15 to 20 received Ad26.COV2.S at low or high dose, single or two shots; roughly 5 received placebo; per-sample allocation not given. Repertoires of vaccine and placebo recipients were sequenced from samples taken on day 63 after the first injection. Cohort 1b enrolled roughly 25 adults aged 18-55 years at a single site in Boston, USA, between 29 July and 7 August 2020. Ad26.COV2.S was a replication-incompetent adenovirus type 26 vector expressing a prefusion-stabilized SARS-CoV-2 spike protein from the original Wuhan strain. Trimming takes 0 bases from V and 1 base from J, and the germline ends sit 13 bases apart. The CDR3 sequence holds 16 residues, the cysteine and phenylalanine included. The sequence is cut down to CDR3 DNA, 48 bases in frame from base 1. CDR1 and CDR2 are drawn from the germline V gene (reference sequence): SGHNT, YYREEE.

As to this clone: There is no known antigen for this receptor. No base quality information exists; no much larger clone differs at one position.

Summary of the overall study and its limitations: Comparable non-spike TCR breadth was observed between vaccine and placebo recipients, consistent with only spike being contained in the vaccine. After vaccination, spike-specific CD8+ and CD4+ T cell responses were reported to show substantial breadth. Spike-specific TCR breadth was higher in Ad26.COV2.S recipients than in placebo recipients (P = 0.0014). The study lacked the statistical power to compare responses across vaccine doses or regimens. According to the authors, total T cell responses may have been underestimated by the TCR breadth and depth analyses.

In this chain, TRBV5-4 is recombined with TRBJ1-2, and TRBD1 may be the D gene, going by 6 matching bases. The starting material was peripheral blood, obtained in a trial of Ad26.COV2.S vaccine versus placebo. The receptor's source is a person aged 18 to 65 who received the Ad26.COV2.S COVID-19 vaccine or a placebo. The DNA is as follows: TGTGCCAGCAGCTTGGACAGGGCGGGAGGTAACTATGGCTACACCTTC. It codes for CASSLDRAGGNYGYTF. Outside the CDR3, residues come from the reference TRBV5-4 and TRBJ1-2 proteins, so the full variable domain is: ETGVTQSPTHLIKTRGQQVTLRCSSQSGHNTVSWYQQALGQGPQFIFQYYREEENGRGNFPPRFSGLQFPNYSSELNVNALELDDSALYLCASSLDRAGGNYGYTFGSGTRLTVV.